This T cell receptor (beta chain) stems from a study of T cell clones after liver transplantation. Study observations and caveats: In a couple of subjects, few donor cells limited the measurable donor-reactive repertoire.

Clones were read by immunoSEQ multiplex PCR, and TCRdb kept only the in-frame ones, dropping some. The data show roughly 12,000 clones, less than 85% seen once. About this clone itself: The antigen is undetermined.

This CDR3 spans 17 amino acids. Germline V lookup: CDR1 SGHTA, CDR2 FQGNSA. Trimming took 2 bases from V and 2 from J, leaving 19 bases between them. The chain employs TRBV7-2 and TRBJ2-7; perhaps TRBD2 as D (6 bases). The TCR was taken from a human patient who received a liver transplant. Some T cells may trace back to the graft donor. The material sequenced was CD8+ T cells from blood, taken at the 22-month timepoint. CDR3: CASSLLALSVTAYEQYF. DNA for the CDR3: TGTGCCAGCAGCTTACTAGCGCTCTCCGTCACCGCCTACGAGCAGTACTTC. The whole variable domain, filled in from reference TRBV7-2 and TRBJ2-7, reads GAGVSQSPSNKVTEKGKDVELRCDPISGHTALYWYRQSLGQGLEFLIYFQGNSAPDKSGLPSDRFSAERTGGSVSTLTIQRTQQEDSAVYLCASSLLALSVTAYEQYFGPGTRLTVT.